These T cell receptor beta chains were read from a single sample in a study of blood T cell repertoires in COVID-19. Clones were read by immunoSEQ multiplex PCR, and TCRdb kept only the in-frame ones, dropping some. The repertoire holds approximately 290,000 clones, with around 90% as singletons. What was sequenced was PBMCs or T cells enriched from blood (not recorded which). The receptors were gathered from a woman aged 18 to 35 with acute COVID-19. CDR3s include the opening cysteine and the closing phenylalanine or tryptophan. Fields, in order: V gene, D gene, J gene, CDR3 protein. D genes are given only for firm matches.

>TRBV3-1/TRBV3-2|NA|TRBJ2-3
CASSHGDTQYF
>TRBV28|NA|TRBJ2-3
CASHSISGFSTDTQYF
>TRBV5-1|TRBD1|TRBJ1-1
CASSSPSGTGTEAFF
>TRBV25-1|NA|TRBJ2-1
CASSPQGPSTDYNEQFF
>TRBV19|TRBD2|TRBJ2-3
CASSSSGTGTDTQYF
>TRBV6-5|TRBD1|TRBJ2-7
CASSPNGQGGNEQYF
>TRBV27|TRBD1|TRBJ1-5
CASSLDRGNQPQHF
>TRBV5-1|NA|TRBJ1-6
CASSLVGRGSPLHF
>TRBV28|NA|TRBJ1-1
CASRGQNTEAFF
>TRBV5-1|NA|TRBJ2-1
CASMSSFGGNEQFF
>TRBV7-8|NA|TRBJ2-5
CASTHPRETQYF
>TRBV11-3|NA|TRBJ1-1
CASSLVSENTEAFF
>TRBV7-9|NA|TRBJ2-3
CASSLRGADTQYF
>TRBV19|NA|TRBJ2-7
CASSIDFGSSYYEQYF
>TRBV7-2|TRBD1|TRBJ1-3
CASSLKGGVTIYF
>TRBV10-3|TRBD2|TRBJ2-5
CAISGPGLAGESETQYF
>TRBV19|NA|TRBJ2-2
CASSIEEGAHTGELFF
>TRBV2|NA|TRBJ1-1
CASTPNTEAFF
>TRBV11-2|TRBD1|TRBJ2-3
CASSLQGAPSDTQYF
>TRBV14|NA|TRBJ2-7
CASSQDNRDYEQYF